This TCR beta chain was profiled in a study of T cell responses to AZD1222 COVID-19 vaccine. Trimming took 5 bases from V and 4 from J, leaving 13 bases between them. The CDR3 has 14 amino acids. Per the germline V gene, CDR1 is LNHDA and CDR2 is SQIVND (reference sequence). Sequenced by immunoSEQ multiplex PCR; TCRdb stores in-frame clones only, minus some. The table includes some 140,000 clones, 80% to 95% detected once. J is TRBJ2-3 and V is TRBV19, with a tentative D call TRBD2 (5 bases). The source of this sequence is an adult in good health. This sample comprised peripheral blood, obtained on day 0 of AZD1222 vaccination. The CDR3, as DNA: TGTGCCAGTAGTGGAGTGGGAGTCGCAGATACGCAGTATTTT. It translates to CASSGVGVADTQYF.